These T cell receptor beta chains were read from a single sample in a study of blood T cell repertoires in COVID-19. Generated by immunoSEQ multiplex PCR, the TCRdb table keeps only in-frame clones and is missing some. This table holds around 220,000 clones, around 80% found once. Sequenced: peripheral blood. These receptors all come from a human donor in a cohort sampled during active COVID-19. Each CDR3 is given with its conserved first and last residue. The D gene is left open where the match is weak. Size is stated for part of the rows, as once, few or many counts, or as a class when the clone is expanded.

V gene	J gene	D gene	clone size	CDR3 DNA	CDR3 protein
TRBV2	TRBJ2-7	TRBD2	.	TGTGCCAGCAGTGAACTGCGGGAGTCCTTCCACGAGCAGTACTTC	CASSELRESFHEQYF
TRBV27	TRBJ2-1	TRBD1	.	TGTGCCAGCAAAAAAGGGACAGGAAGAAATGAGCAGTTCTTC	CASKKGTGRNEQFF
TRBV11-1	TRBJ2-3	TRBD2	.	TGTGCCAGCAGCTCCCGTAGCGGGAGTGGCACAGATACGCAGTATTTT	CASSSRSGSGTDTQYF
TRBV5-1	TRBJ2-1	.	.	TGCGCCAGCAGCTCTGGGGCCCTTTACAATGAGCAGTTCTTC	CASSSGALYNEQFF
TRBV11-3	TRBJ2-2	.	.	TGTGCCAGCAGTCCCCTCAGGGGAAACACCGGGGAGCTGTTTTTT	CASSPLRGNTGELFF
TRBV7-2	TRBJ2-5	TRBD2	.	TGTGCCAGCAGACAAGGACTAGCGGGAGTGTGGGAGACCCAGTACTTC	CASRQGLAGVWETQYF
TRBV9	TRBJ2-5	.	.	TGTGCCAGCAGCGTAGATCTAGTTCAAGAGACCCAGTACTTC	CASSVDLVQETQYF
TRBV6-5	TRBJ2-7	TRBD1	.	TGTGCCAGCAGTTTGGGACAGGGGGCTGATTACGAGCAGTACTTC	CASSLGQGADYEQYF
TRBV7-6	TRBJ2-7	.	.	TGTGCCAGCAGCCCCTCAGGGGAGGGAGTGTACGAGCAGTACTTC	CASSPSGEGVYEQYF
TRBV27	TRBJ2-5	.	medium-sized	TGTGCCAGCAGTTTGGGGGAGGCCCCAGGGGAGACCCAGTACTTC	CASSLGEAPGETQYF
TRBV27	TRBJ1-5	.	.	TGTGCCAGCAGCTTAAACAGGGATTATAGCAATCAGCCCCAGCATTTT	CASSLNRDYSNQPQHF
TRBV19	TRBJ2-4	.	.	TGTGCCAGTAGTATAGCGGCGGGAGCCAAAAACATTCAGTACTTC	CASSIAAGAKNIQYF
TRBV6-5	TRBJ1-4	TRBD1	few	TGTGCCAGCAGACTCGGACAGGGTTGGAATGAAAAACTGTTTTTT	CASRLGQGWNEKLFF
TRBV28	TRBJ2-7	TRBD2	.	TGTGCCAGCAGTTCATCTAGCGGCAGCTCCTACGAGCAGTACTTC	CASSSSSGSSYEQYF
TRBV28	TRBJ1-6	.	.	TGTGCCAGCGTTTCGGGGGGGAACTTTAATTCACCCCTCCACTTT	CASVSGGNFNSPLHF
TRBV11-2	TRBJ1-6	.	.	TGTGCCAGCAGCTTTCTTGCCTATAATTCACCCCTCCACTTT	CASSFLAYNSPLHF
TRBV21-1	TRBJ1-2	.	.	TGTGCCAGCAGCGGTCCCAGGGGAGCTAACTATGGCTACACCTTC	CASSGPRGANYGYTF
TRBV19	TRBJ1-2	TRBD1	.	TGTGCCAGTAGTGGGGTACAGGGGTTGAGGTACACCTTC	CASSGVQGLRYTF
TRBV6-6	TRBJ2-7	.	.	TGTGCCGCCACTGCGGGCAACTCCTACGAGCAGTACTTC	CAATAGNSYEQYF
TRBV6-4	TRBJ1-2	.	.	TGTGCCAGCAGTGAAACAGATTCAAGCTATGGCTACACCTTC	CASSETDSSYGYTF
TRBV5-6	TRBJ1-2	.	.	TGTGCCAGCGGGGGGATTGCGGCCTATGGCTACACCTTC	CASGGIAAYGYTF
TRBV19	TRBJ2-1	TRBD2	.	TGTGCCAGTAGGGGGCGGGGGGGCGTAGGCAATGAGCAGTTCTTC	CASRGRGGVGNEQFF
TRBV27	TRBJ2-7	.	.	.	CASSSSGLWDEQYF
TRBV19	TRBJ2-1	TRBD2	.	TGTGCCTCTAAGGGACTAGCGGGAGCCTATGAGCAGTTCTTC	CASKGLAGAYEQFF
TRBV6-5	TRBJ2-7	TRBD2	few	TGTGCCACCGGCGCGGCTAGCGGGCCCTACGAGCAGTACTTC	CATGAASGPYEQYF